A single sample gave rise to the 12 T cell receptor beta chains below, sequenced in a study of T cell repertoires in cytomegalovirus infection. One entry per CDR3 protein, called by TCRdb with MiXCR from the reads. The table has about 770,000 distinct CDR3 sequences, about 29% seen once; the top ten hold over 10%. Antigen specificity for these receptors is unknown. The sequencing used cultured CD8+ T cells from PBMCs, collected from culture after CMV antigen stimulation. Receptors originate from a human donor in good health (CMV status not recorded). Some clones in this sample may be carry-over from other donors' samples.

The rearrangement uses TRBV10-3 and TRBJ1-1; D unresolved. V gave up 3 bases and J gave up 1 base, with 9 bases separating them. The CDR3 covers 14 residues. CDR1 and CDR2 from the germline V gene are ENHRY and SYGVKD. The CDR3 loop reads CAISERTANTEAFF. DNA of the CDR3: TGTGCCATCAGTGAACGGACGGCGAACACTGAAGCTTTCTTT.

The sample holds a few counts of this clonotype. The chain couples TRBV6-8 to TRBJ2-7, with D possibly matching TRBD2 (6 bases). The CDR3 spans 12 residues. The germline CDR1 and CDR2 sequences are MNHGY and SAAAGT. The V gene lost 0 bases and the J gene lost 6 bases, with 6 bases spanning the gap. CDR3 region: CASSYSGGEQYV. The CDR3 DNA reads TGTGCCAGCAGTTACTCGGGGGGCGAGCAGTACGTC.

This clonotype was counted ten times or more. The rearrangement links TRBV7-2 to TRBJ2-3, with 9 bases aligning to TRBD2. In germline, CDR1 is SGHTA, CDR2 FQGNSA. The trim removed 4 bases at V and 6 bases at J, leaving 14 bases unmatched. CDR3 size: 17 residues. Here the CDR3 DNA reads TGTGCCAGCAGCTCCCGCTGGGGCGGGGGGGCCCTGGATACGCAGTATTTT. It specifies CASSSRWGGGALDTQYF.

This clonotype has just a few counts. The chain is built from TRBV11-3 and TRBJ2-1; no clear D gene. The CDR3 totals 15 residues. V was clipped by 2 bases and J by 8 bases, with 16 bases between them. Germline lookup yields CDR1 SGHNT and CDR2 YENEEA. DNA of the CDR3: TGTGCCAGCAGCTTACGGGCAGGAATCCTCGATGAGCAGTTCTTC. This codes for CASSLRAGILDEQFF.

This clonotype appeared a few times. CDR3 bases: TGCAGCGTTCACGCCAACAGGGGACCCTACGAGCAGTACTTC. This codes for CSVHANRGPYEQYF. The chain employs TRBV29-1 and TRBJ2-7; 7 nucleotides line up with TRBD1. V was pared by 5 bases and J by 2 bases, with 9 bases of the junction left unmatched. Germline loops: CDR1 SQVTM, CDR2 ANQGSEA. CDR3 length equals 14 residues.

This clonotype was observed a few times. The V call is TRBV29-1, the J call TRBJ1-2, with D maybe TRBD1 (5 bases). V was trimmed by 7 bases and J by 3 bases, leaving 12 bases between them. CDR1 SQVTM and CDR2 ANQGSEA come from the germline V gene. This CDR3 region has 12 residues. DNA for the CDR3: TGCAGCGACATACAGGAACACTATGGCTACACCTTC. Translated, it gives CSDIQEHYGYTF.

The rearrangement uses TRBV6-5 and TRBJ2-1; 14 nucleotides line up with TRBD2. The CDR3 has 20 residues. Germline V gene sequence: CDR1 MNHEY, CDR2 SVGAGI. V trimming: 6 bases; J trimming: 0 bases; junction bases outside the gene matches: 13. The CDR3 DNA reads TGTGCCAGCAGACCTGGACTAGCGGGGGGCTTTATCAGCTCCTACAATGAGCAGTTCTTC. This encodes CASRPGLAGGFISSYNEQFF.

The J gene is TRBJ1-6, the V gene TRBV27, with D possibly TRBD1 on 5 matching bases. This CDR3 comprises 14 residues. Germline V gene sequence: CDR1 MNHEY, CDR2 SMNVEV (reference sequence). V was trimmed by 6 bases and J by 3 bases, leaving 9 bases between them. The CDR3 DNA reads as TGTGCCAGCAGCCGGGACGGCTATAATTCACCCCTCCACTTT. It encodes CASSRDGYNSPLHF.

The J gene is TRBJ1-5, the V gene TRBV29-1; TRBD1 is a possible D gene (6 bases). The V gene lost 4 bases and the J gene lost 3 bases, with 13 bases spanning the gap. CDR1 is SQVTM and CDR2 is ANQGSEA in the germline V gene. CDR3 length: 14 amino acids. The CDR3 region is CSVALQGFNQPQHF. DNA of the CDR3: TGCAGCGTTGCGTTACAGGGATTCAATCAGCCCCAGCATTTT. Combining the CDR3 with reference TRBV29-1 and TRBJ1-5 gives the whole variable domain SAVISQKPSRDICQRGTSLTIQCQVDSQVTMMFWYRQQPGQSLTLIATANQGSEATYESGFVIDKFPISRPNLTFSTLTVSNMSPEDSSIYLCSVALQGFNQPQHFGDGTRLSIL.

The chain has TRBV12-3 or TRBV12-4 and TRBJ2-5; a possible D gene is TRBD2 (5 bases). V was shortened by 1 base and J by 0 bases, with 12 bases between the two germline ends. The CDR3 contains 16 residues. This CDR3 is CASSLGVVRDQETQYF. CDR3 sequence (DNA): TGTGCCAGCAGTTTAGGGGTGGTGAGGGACCAAGAGACCCAGTACTTC.

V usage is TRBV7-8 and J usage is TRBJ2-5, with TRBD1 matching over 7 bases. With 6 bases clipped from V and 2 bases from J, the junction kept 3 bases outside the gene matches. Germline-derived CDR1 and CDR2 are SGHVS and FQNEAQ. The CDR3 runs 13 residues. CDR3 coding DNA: TGTGCCAGCAGAGGGACAGTACAAGAGACCCAGTACTTC. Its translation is CASRGTVQETQYF.

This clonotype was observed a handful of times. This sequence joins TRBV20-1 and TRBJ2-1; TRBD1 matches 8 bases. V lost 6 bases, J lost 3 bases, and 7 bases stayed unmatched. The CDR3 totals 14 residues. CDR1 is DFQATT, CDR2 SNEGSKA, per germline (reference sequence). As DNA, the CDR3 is TGCAGTGCGAGGACAGGGCCCAACTACAATGAGCAGTTCTTC. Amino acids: CSARTGPNYNEQFF.